This T cell receptor beta chain was recovered during a study of blood T cell repertoires in COVID-19. On the study more broadly: COVID-19 samples, acute and convalescent, were from the United States, Italy and Spain. From T cells, B-cell-depleted T cells, or PBMCs came the material, which was cDNA or gDNA.

The germline V gene has CDR1 LNHDA and CDR2 SQIVND (reference sequence). The CDR3 contains 15 residues. J gave up 3 bases and V 5 bases, and 6 bases lay outside the gene matches. As handled by the study authors: Estimation of nucleated cell counts relied on the amplification of reference gene primers. Libraries were prepared by immunoSEQ multiplex PCR; TCRdb keeps only in-frame clonotypes and omits some of them. D and trimming come from the DNA, and the V and J calls and clone size come from that table. The sample contains fewer than 150,000 clones, approximately 88% of which appear only once. The sequence derives from a woman younger than 45 who had recovered from COVID-19. This chain connects TRBV19 to TRBJ1-3; 8 bases agree with TRBD1. The specimen was peripheral blood. CDR3 nucleotides: TGTGCCAGTAGTCGTCAGGGGGCAGTTGGAAACACCATATATTTT. Its protein product is CASSRQGAVGNTIYF.